Presented here are 28 T cell receptor beta chains from one specimen sequenced in a study of identical twins. MiXCR, applied by TCRdb to the 5' RACE reads, yields one record per CDR3 protein. The repertoire holds about 150,000 distinct CDR3 sequences, around 3.5% seen once, with around 8.1% in the top ten. Sequenced sample: memory T cells sorted from blood. Receptors originate from a man between 18 and 29 years old in good health.

This clonotype was detected ten times or more. The chain links TRBV9 to TRBJ2-1; TRBD2 aligns across 10 bases. V dropped 0 bases and J dropped 6; count of bases not matched to a gene: 6. Germline V gene lookup returns CDR1 SGDLS and CDR2 YYNGEE. The CDR3 loop spans 16 amino acids. CDR3 sequence (DNA): TGTGCCAGCAGCGTAGGTATCCTAGCGGGAGTCAATGAGCAGTTCTTC. This gives the protein CASSVGILAGVNEQFF.

As regards this clonotype: This may come from a read error, since a much larger clone is one base off. V is TRBV15 and J is TRBJ1-2; 8 bases map to TRBD1. CDR1 is LNHNV and CDR2 is YYDKDF in the germline V gene (reference sequence). The CDR3 loop spans 15 amino acids. The chain's CDR3 is CATSRGQGSNNGYTF. DNA for the CDR3: TGTGCCACCAGCAGAGGACAGGGGAGTAACAATGGCTACACCTTC.

The rearrangement links TRBV6-6 to TRBJ2-6; D remains ambiguous. The V and J ends lost 10 bases and 0 bases respectively, with 7 bases between them. The germline CDR1 and CDR2 sequences are MNHNY and SVGAGI (reference sequence). The CDR3 is made up of 13 amino acids. In DNA form, the CDR3 reads TGTGCCATCCAGCCCTCTGGGGCCAACGTCCTGACTTTC. It codes for CAIQPSGANVLTF.

The rearrangement uses TRBV2 and TRBJ2-7, with TRBD1 identical over 7 bases. V trimming: 6 bases; J trimming: 7 bases; junction bases outside the gene matches: 9. Germline CDR1 reads SNHLY; CDR2 reads FYNNEI. CDR3 length: 13 residues. CDR3 loop: CASRIARTGEQYF. In DNA form, the CDR3 reads TGTGCCAGCAGAATAGCGAGGACAGGAGAGCAGTACTTC.

This clonotype occurred many times. The chain uses TRBV10-3 and TRBJ1-3; unclear D gene. The germline V gene has CDR1 ENHRY and CDR2 SYGVKD. V dropped 2 bases and J dropped 1 base, with 12 bases sitting between them. The CDR3 is made up of 16 amino acids. The CDR3 sequence: CAISEREQLSGNTIYF. CDR3 sequence (DNA): TGTGCCATCAGTGAGAGGGAACAATTATCTGGAAACACCATATATTTT.

J is TRBJ2-5 and V is TRBV1; the table gives TRBD2 as D, unverified against the DNA. TRBV1 is tagged as a pseudogene. CDR3 length equals 14 residues. The CDR3 here is CTSTHRRGSETQYF. CDR3 bases: TGCACCAGCACCCACCGGCGGGGTTCAGAGACCCAGTACTTC.

This clonotype was recorded many times. The chain combines TRBV28 with TRBJ2-1; either TRBD1 or TRBD2 may supply D (5 bases each). V gave up 2 bases and J gave up 2 bases, with 25 bases separating them. This CDR3 is 20 amino acids long. The germline V gene has CDR1 MDHEN and CDR2 SYDVKM. In DNA form, the CDR3 reads TGTGCCAGCAGTTTAGTAGGGGTGGCTAGCCGAAGCTCTCCCTACAATGAGCAGTTCTTC. Amino acids: CASSLVGVASRSSPYNEQFF.

This clonotype was counted many times. This chain links TRBV7-2 with TRBJ2-1; 8 positions agree with TRBD2. V was pared by 3 bases and J by 5 bases, with 6 bases of the junction left unmatched. This CDR3 is built from 15 residues. Germline loops: CDR1 SGHTA, CDR2 FQGNSA. In DNA form, the CDR3 reads TGTGCCAGCAGCTTCACATCGGGGGGGAACAATGAGCAGTTCTTC. It encodes CASSFTSGGNNEQFF. Complete variable domain (other parts from reference TRBV7-2 and TRBJ2-1): GAGVSQSPSNKVTEKGKDVELRCDPISGHTALYWYRQSLGQGLEFLIYFQGNSAPDKSGLPSDRFSAERTGGSVSTLTIQRTQQEDSAVYLCASSFTSGGNNEQFFGPGTRLTVL.

This clonotype has a handful of counts. The V and J genes are TRBV30 and TRBJ1-6; D gene uncertain. Germline V gene lookup returns CDR1 GTSNPN and CDR2 SVGIG (reference sequence). V shed 4 bases and J shed 0 bases, with 7 bases lying between them. The CDR3 runs to 14 residues. CDR3 protein: CAWTEGSYNSPLHF. DNA of the CDR3: TGTGCCTGGACAGAGGGCTCCTATAATTCACCCCTCCACTTT.

The sample holds many counts of this clonotype. DNA for the CDR3: TGCGCCAGCAGCCCGTTCCTAGCGGGAACGAATGAGCAGTTCTTC. It yields the protein CASSPFLAGTNEQFF. The genes are TRBV4-3 and TRBJ2-1, with 9 bases lining up with TRBD2. The CDR3 is made up of 15 amino acids. Per germline, CDR1 LGHNA and CDR2 YSLEER. J lost 7 bases, V lost 4 bases, and 8 bases had no gene match.

At least ten counts were recorded for this clonotype. The rearrangement uses TRBV29-1 and TRBJ2-5; maybe TRBD1 (6 bases). The V end was cut by 4 bases, the J end by 2 bases, with 8 bases between. Germline V gene sequence: CDR1 SQVTM, CDR2 ANQGSEA. CDR3 length: 12 residues. CDR3 bases: TGCAGCGTTGGTGGACAGCAAGAGACCCAGTACTTC. Encoded protein: CSVGGQQETQYF.

This clonotype was counted ten times or more. CDR3 nucleotide sequence: TGTGCCAGCACACTGAGGAGGGGGACCAAGACCCAGTACTTC. Its protein is CASTLRRGTKTQYF. The rearrangement links TRBV6-1 to TRBJ2-5; D is possibly TRBD1 or TRBD2 (6 bases each). Trimming cost V 7 bases and J 6 bases, with 18 bases left between them. This CDR3 has 14 amino acids. CDR1 and CDR2 from the germline V gene are MNHNS and SASEGT.

The rearrangement joins TRBV9 to TRBJ1-1, with unresolved D. Germline V CDR1 and CDR2: SGDLS, YYNGEE. Between the trimmed V and J ends, which lost 0 bases and 1 base, there was a span of 10 bases. The CDR3 loop spans 15 amino acids. CDR3 bases: TGTGCCAGCAGCGTAGACCCGGCACAGAACACTGAAGCTTTCTTT. Translation: CASSVDPAQNTEAFF.

This clonotype was picked up many times. Here the CDR3 DNA reads TGTGCCATCAGTGGCGGTACCGAGACCCAGTACTTC. It translates to CAISGGTETQYF. The chain couples TRBV10-3 to TRBJ2-5; D unclear. Per germline, CDR1 ENHRY and CDR2 SYGVKD. This CDR3 has 12 amino acids. V was cut by 4 bases and J by 5 bases, with 8 bases left in between.

This clonotype was seen repeatedly, ten times or more. This chain joins TRBV4-3 and TRBJ2-6; D unresolved. This CDR3 comprises 16 residues. Trimming cost V 4 bases and J 0 bases, with 10 bases left between them. Germline V gives CDR1 LGHNA, CDR2 YSLEER. The CDR3 nucleotides are TGCGCCAGCAGCCCGCGATGGGACTCTGGGGCCAACGTCCTGACTTTC. The encoded protein is CASSPRWDSGANVLTF.

This clonotype was observed at least ten times. V and J are TRBV3-1 and TRBJ2-6; the match to TRBD2 covers 11 bases. After removal of 3 bases from V and 0 bases from J, the junction contained 10 bases not matched to a gene. This CDR3 has 20 amino acids. Germline CDR1 reads LGHDT; CDR2 reads YNNKEL (reference sequence). CDR3 bases: TGTGCCAGCAGCCAGCCTTGGGGAACTAGCGGGAGCTCTGGGGCCAACGTCCTGACTTTC. Protein sequence: CASSQPWGTSGSSGANVLTF. The entire variable domain, with the rest obtained from reference TRBV3-1 and TRBJ2-6, is as follows: DTAVSQTPKYLVTQMGNDKSIKCEQNLGHDTMYWYKQDSKKFLKIMFSYNNKELIINETVPNRFSPKSPDKAHLNLHINSLELGDSAVYFCASSQPWGTSGSSGANVLTFGAGSRLTVL.

In its sample, this clonotype was seen many times. The chain uses TRBV18 and TRBJ2-2, with D hard to call. The CDR3 is made up of 14 amino acids. V was cut by 3 bases and J by 6 bases, with 11 bases left in between. Germline CDR1 KGHSH, CDR2 LQKENI. DNA for the CDR3: TGTGCCAGCTCACCTATCCGGGTTTCCGGGGAGCTGTTTTTT. Encoded protein: CASSPIRVSGELFF.

This clonotype was found many times. The rearrangement joins TRBV9 to TRBJ2-1, with 7 positions matching TRBD2. In germline, CDR1 is SGDLS, CDR2 YYNGEE. With V trimmed by 0 bases and J by 2 bases, 2 bases remained unmatched. The CDR3 totals 15 residues. The CDR3 here is CASSVGGSTYNEQFF. The DNA of the CDR3 is TGTGCCAGCAGCGTAGGCGGGAGCACCTACAATGAGCAGTTCTTC.

This clonotype was seen ten or more times. This chain links TRBV20-1 with TRBJ2-3; D uncertain. V was trimmed by 0 bases and J by 2 bases, leaving 6 bases between them. CDR3 length: 13 residues. Germline V gene sequence: CDR1 DFQATT, CDR2 SNEGSKA (reference sequence). CDR3 nucleotide sequence: TGCAGTGCTAGAGATATGAACACAGATACGCAGTATTTT. Its protein is CSARDMNTDTQYF.

This clonotype was recorded at least ten times. This chain uses TRBV7-3 with TRBJ2-3, with D perhaps matching TRBD2 (6 bases). CDR1 is SGHTA and CDR2 is FQGTGA in the germline V gene. The CDR3 sequence is 16 residues long. Trimming removed 4 bases from V and 0 bases from J, with 14 bases in between. The CDR3 here is CASSSRLAQSTDTQYF. Here the CDR3 DNA reads TGTGCCAGCAGCTCCCGGCTAGCGCAAAGCACAGATACGCAGTATTTT.

This clonotype has ten or more counts. The genes are TRBV5-1 and TRBJ2-3, with TRBD2 matching 13 bases. CDR1 and CDR2 (germline): SGHRS, YFSETQ. V lost 4 bases, J lost 4 bases, and 6 bases stayed unmatched. The length of the CDR3 is 16 residues. CDR3 sequence reads: CASSGGLAGVADTQYF. The CDR3 DNA follows: TGCGCCAGCAGCGGAGGACTAGCGGGAGTTGCAGATACGCAGTATTTT.

This clonotype was observed many times. This chain joins TRBV18 and TRBJ2-3; the D gene is possibly TRBD2 (6 bases). The CDR3 is made up of 14 amino acids. The ends were cut back, 3 bases at V and 1 base at J, with 8 bases in the middle. CDR1 KGHSH and CDR2 LQKENI come from the germline V gene. The CDR3 DNA follows: TGTGCCAGCTCACCGGCTAGCGGCACAGATACGCAGTATTTT. It yields the protein CASSPASGTDTQYF. The complete variable domain, with remaining parts taken from reference TRBV18 and TRBJ2-3, reads NAGVMQNPRHLVRRRGQEARLRCSPMKGHSHVYWYRQLPEEGLKFMVYLQKENIIDESGMPKERFSAEFPKEGPSILRIQQVVRGDSAAYFCASSPASGTDTQYFGPGTRLTVL.

Many counts were recorded for this clonotype. The chain is built from TRBV5-6 and TRBJ1-2; no clear D gene. The ends were cut back, 4 bases at V and 4 bases at J, with 5 bases in the middle. The CDR3 has 11 amino acids. The germline V gene has CDR1 SGHDT and CDR2 YYEEEE. CDR3 coding DNA: TGTGCCAGCAGCCGTCTCTATGGCTACACCTTC. Translating it yields CASSRLYGYTF.

This clonotype was picked up many times. This chain connects TRBV13 to TRBJ1-1; D call uncertain. Germline-derived CDR1 and CDR2 are PRHDT and FYEKMQ (reference sequence). There are 15 residues in the CDR3. Between the trimmed V and J ends, which lost 7 bases and 1 base, there was a span of 16 bases. DNA for the CDR3: TGTGCCAGCACCCTATCTGACTATGGGAACACTGAAGCTTTCTTT. Encoded protein: CASTLSDYGNTEAFF.

At least ten counts were recorded for this clonotype. This sequence joins TRBV12-3 or TRBV12-4 and TRBJ1-3, with D possibly being TRBD1 (5 bases). CDR3 length: 15 amino acids. The germline V and J ends were trimmed by 6 bases and 7 bases, with 19 bases remaining between them. CDR3 sequence: CASRPDGGVPNTIYF. The CDR3 DNA sequence: TGTGCCAGCAGACCTGACGGGGGGGTCCCGAACACCATATATTTT.

Ten or more counts support this clonotype. The gene calls are TRBV15 and TRBJ2-1, with 8 nucleotides matching TRBD2. Germline lookup yields CDR1 LNHNV and CDR2 YYDKDF (reference sequence). The V gene end was trimmed by 4 bases and the J gene end by 1 base; junction bases not matched to a gene: 3. The CDR3 covers 15 residues. CDR3 nucleotides: TGTGCCACCAGCAAAACTAGCGGATCCTACAATGAGCAGTTCTTC. It translates to CATSKTSGSYNEQFF.

This clonotype has ten or more counts. V and J are TRBV5-5 and TRBJ1-2; no definite D call. This CDR3 has 13 amino acids. V gave up 5 bases and J gave up 0 bases, with 8 bases separating them. The V gene's germline CDR1 is SGHKS and CDR2 YYEKEE (reference sequence). The CDR3 coding sequence is TGTGCCAGCAGTGGAGGAACTAACTATGGCTACACCTTC. It specifies CASSGGTNYGYTF.

At least ten counts were recorded for this clonotype. The V gene is TRBV27, the J gene TRBJ2-7; tentatively, D is TRBD2 (5 bases). Trimming removed 8 bases at V and 2 bases at J, with 13 bases between. Germline CDR1 MNHEY, CDR2 SMNVEV (reference sequence). This CDR3 has 13 amino acids. The CDR3 region has the DNA TGTGCCAGCTCCCTTACCGGGGCCTACGAGCAGTACTTC. Translating gives CASSLTGAYEQYF.